This passage covers 26 T cell receptor beta chains from one sample sequenced in a study of cytomegalovirus exposure and HLA in healthy donors. Sequencing was performed with immunoSEQ multiplex PCR; in TCRdb, only in-frame clones are kept and a portion is missing. The sample records over 150,000 clones, around nine tenths being singletons. The sequencing input was PBMCs. Receptor source: a man aged 18 to 35 in good health and CMV-seropositive.

This clone was seen once. The CDR3 loop is CASSVDGGREDTQYF. CDR3 coding DNA: TGTGCCAGCAGCGTAGACGGCGGGAGAGAAGATACGCAGTATTTT. The chain employs TRBV9 and TRBJ2-3; 7 nucleotides match TRBD2. Germline V gene sequence: CDR1 SGDLS, CDR2 YYNGEE. J lost 5 bases, V lost 0 bases, and 6 bases had no gene match. The CDR3 has 15 amino acids.

This sequence joins TRBV10-3 and TRBJ2-7; D is possibly TRBD1 (5 bases). Germline V gene data show CDR1 as ENHRY and CDR2 as SYGVKD. V lost 2 bases, J lost 0 bases, and 11 bases lay in between. CDR3 length equals 15 residues. In DNA, the CDR3 is TGTGCCATCAGTGAGAGGGGAACCCACTCCTACGAGCAGTACTTC. Protein: CAISERGTHSYEQYF.

The rearrangement joins TRBV4-3 to TRBJ2-7, with TRBD1 matching over 9 bases. The V and J ends lost 4 bases and 6 bases, in that order; junction bases with no gene match: 4. CDR1 and CDR2 (germline): LGHNA, YSLEER. The CDR3 is made up of 13 amino acids. Written as DNA, the CDR3 is TGCGCCAGCAGCCCTGGGACAGGGCTCGAGCAGTACTTC. This translates into CASSPGTGLEQYF.

V and J are TRBV7-6 and TRBJ2-1; 8 nucleotides agree with TRBD2. Trimming removed 1 base from V and 14 bases from J; junction bases left unmatched: 4. There are 12 residues in the CDR3. Germline CDR1 reads SGHVS; CDR2 reads FNYEAQ. This chain's CDR3 is CASSLGGTRKFF. The CDR3 DNA is TGTGCCAGCAGCTTAGGTGGGACTAGAAAGTTCTTC. Complete variable domain (other parts from reference TRBV7-6 and TRBJ2-1): GAGVSQSPRYKVTKRGQDVALRCDPISGHVSLYWYRQALGQGPEFLTYFNYEAQQDKSGLPNDRFSAERPEGSISTLTIQRTEQRDSAMYRCASSLGGTRKFFGPGTRLTVL.

The chain recombines TRBV4-3 with TRBJ2-7; 14 bases line up with TRBD2. This CDR3 is built from 15 residues. Trimming took 1 base from V and 4 from J; bases not matched to a gene: 0. From germline, CDR1 is LGHNA and CDR2 YSLEER. CDR3 DNA: TGCGCCAGCAGCCAAGGACTAGCGGGAGGGTACGAGCAGTACTTC. Amino acids: CASSQGLAGGYEQYF.

The chain recombines TRBV6-6 with TRBJ2-7, with 10 nucleotides matching TRBD1. Germline values: CDR1 MNHNY, CDR2 SVGAGI (reference sequence). The CDR3 runs 15 residues. The V segment lost 6 bases and the J segment 3 bases; nucleotides outside the gene matches: 8. The CDR3 loop is CASSRGGQGLYEQYF. The CDR3 DNA follows: TGTGCCAGCAGCCGGGGGGGACAGGGGCTCTACGAGCAGTACTTC.

This chain uses TRBV9 with TRBJ1-4; D remains unclear. The CDR3 is made up of 18 amino acids. Per germline, CDR1 SGDLS and CDR2 YYNGEE. V was clipped by 0 bases and J by 2 bases, with 17 bases between them. The CDR3 loop is CASSVGSALGGTNEKLFF. In nucleotides, the CDR3 is TGTGCCAGCAGCGTAGGGTCAGCCCTAGGTGGGACTAATGAAAAACTGTTTTTT.

The chain recombines TRBV6-6 with TRBJ1-1; possible D gene TRBD1, 5 bases. The length of the CDR3 is 13 residues. V was shortened by 8 bases and J by 2 bases, with 12 bases between the two germline ends. The germline V gene encodes CDR1 MNHNY and CDR2 SVGAGI (reference sequence). Here the CDR3 DNA reads TGTGCCAGCTTCCGGGGGGGTAACACTGAAGCTTTCTTT. It yields the protein CASFRGGNTEAFF.

This clone was seen only once. J is TRBJ2-5 and V is TRBV5-1, with D perhaps TRBD2 (5 bases). Trimming took 1 base from V and 5 from J, leaving 15 bases between them. CDR3 length equals 15 residues. Germline CDR1 is SGHRS and CDR2 is YFSETQ. CDR3 region: CASSLRGAGPETQYF. The DNA for the CDR3 is TGCGCCAGCAGCTTGCGAGGTGCGGGTCCGGAGACCCAGTACTTC.

This clone was recorded only once. The rearrangement uses TRBV19 and TRBJ2-1; 14 bases align to TRBD2. The CDR3 is made up of 20 amino acids. From germline, CDR1 is LNHDA and CDR2 SQIVND (reference sequence). V lost 3 bases and J lost 1; bases outside the gene matches: 11. The CDR3 sequence: CASSIRLAGGPSGSYNEQFF. DNA for the CDR3: TGTGCCAGTAGTATCCGACTAGCGGGAGGGCCGTCAGGTTCCTACAATGAGCAGTTCTTC.

This chain joins TRBV4-3 and TRBJ2-1, with 8 positions matching TRBD2. Germline V CDR1 and CDR2: LGHNA, YSLEER. Trimming removed 1 base from V and 3 bases from J; junction bases left unmatched: 8. This CDR3 is built from 17 residues. This CDR3 is CASSQGRAGAVYNEQFF. The CDR3 DNA reads as TGCGCCAGCAGCCAAGGTCGAGCGGGAGCGGTCTACAATGAGCAGTTCTTC.

The chain has TRBV30 and TRBJ2-6, with TRBD1 as a possible D gene (6 bases). The CDR3 consists of 13 residues. The V gene lost 4 bases and the J gene lost 2 bases, with 6 bases spanning the gap. Germline V gives CDR1 GTSNPN, CDR2 SVGIG (reference sequence). This CDR3 is CAWTGAGANVLTF. The CDR3 nucleotides are TGTGCCTGGACAGGGGCTGGGGCCAACGTCCTGACTTTC.

V is TRBV6-5 and J is TRBJ2-7; 10 bases match TRBD1. V gave up 6 bases and J gave up 2 bases; unmatched junction bases: 7. Germline values: CDR1 MNHEY, CDR2 SVGAGI. The CDR3 runs to 15 residues. The CDR3 sequence: CASSLSGQGPYEQYF. For the CDR3, the DNA is TGTGCCAGCAGCCTATCGGGACAGGGGCCCTACGAGCAGTACTTC.

The chain couples TRBV19 to TRBJ1-5; maybe TRBD1 (6 bases). The CDR3 has 15 amino acids. V lost 10 bases and J 2 bases, leaving 18 bases between the germline ends. CDR1 LNHDA and CDR2 SQIVND come from the germline V gene (reference sequence). The CDR3 sequence is CATTQGSMGNQPQHF. The CDR3 coding sequence is TGTGCCACCACACAGGGTTCCATGGGCAATCAGCCCCAGCATTTT.

This chain joins TRBV7-9 and TRBJ1-2; TRBD1 matches at 10 bases. The CDR3 sequence is 17 residues long. CDR1 is SEHNR and CDR2 is FQNEAQ in the germline V gene (reference sequence). V shed 4 bases, J shed 4 bases, and the junction held 12 bases outside the gene matches. CDR3 in DNA: TGTGCCAGCAGCTCTTCCGGGACAGGGGTAGTTGGCTATGGCTACACCTTC. Translation gives CASSSSGTGVVGYGYTF.

Only one count was recorded for this clone. V gene TRBV29-1 combines with J gene TRBJ2-5; 7 bases map to TRBD1. Germline V gene data show CDR1 as SQVTM and CDR2 as ANQGSEA. V shed 3 bases, J shed 9 bases, and the junction held 16 bases outside the gene matches. The CDR3 consists of 15 residues. The CDR3 reads CSVDLGQSSIAAQYF. The CDR3 nucleotides read TGCAGCGTTGACCTGGGACAGTCGTCCATTGCGGCCCAGTACTTC.

The chain carries TRBV6-5 and TRBJ1-5; D possibly corresponds to TRBD1 (5 bases). Germline loops: CDR1 MNHEY, CDR2 SVGAGI. Trimming took 6 bases from V and 2 from J, leaving 14 bases between them. The CDR3 contains 15 residues. The CDR3 coding sequence is TGTGCCAGCAGAGACAGACAGTTCGGCAATCAGCCCCAGCATTTT. This encodes CASRDRQFGNQPQHF.

This clone showed up just once. The chain has TRBV18 and TRBJ2-6; D unresolved. Trimming shortened V by 1 base and J by 0 bases, and 4 bases separated the two germline ends. Germline V gene data show CDR1 as KGHSH and CDR2 as LQKENI. CDR3 length equals 15 residues. The CDR3, as DNA: TGTGCCAGCTCACCACAGCGCTCTGGGGCCAACGTCCTGACTTTC. Translated: CASSPQRSGANVLTF.

The rearrangement links TRBV7-9 to TRBJ2-7, with TRBD2 matching over 10 bases. Germline values: CDR1 SEHNR, CDR2 FQNEAQ (reference sequence). Losses at the gene ends were 1 base for V and 4 bases for J; bases not matched to a gene: 4. CDR3 length: 15 amino acids. CDR3 nucleotides: TGTGCCAGCAGCTTAGGGGCTAGCGGGAGTTACGAGCAGTACTTC. Translating gives CASSLGASGSYEQYF.

The CDR3 nucleotides read TGTGCCAGCAGCTTAACAGCGGGGGGCACTGAAGCTTTCTTT. Translated: CASSLTAGGTEAFF. This chain connects TRBV7-3 to TRBJ1-1, with a tentative D call TRBD1 (5 bases). The germline V gene has CDR1 SGHTA and CDR2 FQGTGA. V gave up 0 bases and J gave up 4 bases, with 9 bases separating them. The CDR3 loop spans 14 amino acids. Complete variable domain (other parts from reference TRBV7-3 and TRBJ1-1): GAGVSQTPSNKVTEKGKYVELRCDPISGHTALYWYRQSLGQGPEFLIYFQGTGAADDSGLPNDRFFAVRPEGSVSTLKIQRTERGDSAVYLCASSLTAGGTEAFFGQGTRLTVV.

This clone was counted between two and nine times. This chain connects TRBV5-6 to TRBJ1-2, with D uncertain. The CDR3 contains 12 residues. Germline CDR1 reads SGHDT; CDR2 reads YYEEEE. Trimming shortened V by 4 bases and J by 7 bases, and 11 bases separated the two germline ends. The CDR3 sequence: CASSPMESGYTF. The DNA of the CDR3 is TGTGCCAGCAGCCCAATGGAGTCTGGCTACACCTTC.

This clone was found a few times. The chain uses TRBV9 and TRBJ2-2; D ambiguous. The V gene's germline CDR1 is SGDLS and CDR2 YYNGEE. The V gene lost 2 bases and the J gene lost 6 bases, with 8 bases spanning the gap. The CDR3 loop spans 13 amino acids. CDR3 protein: CASSVDFAGELFF. The CDR3 nucleotides read TGTGCCAGCAGCGTCGACTTTGCCGGGGAGCTGTTTTTT.

The chain is built from TRBV4-3 and TRBJ2-7; weak D call: TRBD2 (5 bases). V shed 0 bases and J shed 6 bases, with 12 bases lying between them. The CDR3 is 14 amino acids. Germline CDR1 LGHNA, CDR2 YSLEER. The DNA for the CDR3 is TGCGCCAGCAGCCAAGACGCGAACGGGGTCGAGCAGTACTTC. Protein: CASSQDANGVEQYF.

The rearrangement uses TRBV6-5 and TRBJ2-2; TRBD1 aligns across 10 bases. The ends lost 5 bases at V and 8 bases at J; junction bases unmatched: 5. This CDR3 is 14 amino acids long. Germline assignment: CDR1 MNHEY and CDR2 SVGAGI. CDR3 coding DNA: TGTGCCAGCAGTCGGGACAGGGGACCTGGGGAGCTGTTTTTT. This sequence encodes CASSRDRGPGELFF.

This chain joins TRBV4-1 and TRBJ2-2, with 8 bases matching TRBD2. V shed 3 bases and J 1 base; nucleotides not matched to a gene: 1. This CDR3 has 15 residues. Germline CDR1 and CDR2: MGHRA and YSYEKL. This CDR3 reads CASSHGTRNTGELFF. The CDR3 DNA sequence: TGCGCCAGCAGCCATGGGACTAGGAACACCGGGGAGCTGTTTTTT.

The chain couples TRBV4-1 to TRBJ1-4, with D uncertain. The CDR3 is 16 residues long. V was pared by 1 base and J by 0 bases, with 9 bases between. CDR1 and CDR2 from the germline V gene are MGHRA and YSYEKL. The chain's CDR3 is CASSQGLAATNEKLFF. Here the CDR3 DNA reads TGCGCCAGCAGCCAAGGGTTGGCAGCAACTAATGAAAAACTGTTTTTT.